Below, 27 T cell receptor beta chains from the same sample are listed, as sequenced in a study of CD8 T cells in cerebrospinal fluid in Alzheimer's disease. Reanalyzing the 10x single-cell sequencing reads, TCRdb keeps one entry per CDR3 protein, without DNA. This sample's clone table lists roughly 1,100 distinct CDR3 sequences. The sequenced sample consisted of cerebrospinal fluid. These receptors all stem from a human donor with mild cognitive impairment.

This clonotype is identified as medium-sized from frequency. This chain joins TRBV30 and TRBJ2-3. The CDR3 has 13 residues. The germline CDR1 and CDR2 sequences are GTSNPN and SVGIG (reference sequence). The chain's CDR3 is CAWSAPAPDTQYF.

This clonotype is classed as medium-sized by frequency. The chain employs TRBV30 and TRBJ1-5; the D call of TRBD1 rests on TCRdb alone, since no DNA is present to check it. The germline V gene has CDR1 GTSNPN and CDR2 SVGIG (reference sequence). This CDR3 has 13 amino acids. The CDR3 sequence is CAWSTGTGQPQHF. Based on the CDR3 plus reference TRBV30 and TRBJ1-5, the full variable domain is SQTIHQWPATLVQPVGSPLSLECTVEGTSNPNLYWYRQAAGRGLQLLFYSVGIGQISSEVPQNLSASRPQDRQFILSSKKLLLSDSGFYLCAWSTGTGQPQHFGDGTRLSIL.

This clonotype is labeled medium-sized based on frequency. The chain has TRBV3-1 and TRBJ2-1. Germline-derived CDR1 and CDR2 are LGHDT and YNNKEL (reference sequence). The CDR3 is 15 residues long. The CDR3 protein is CASSQVYGPHNEQFF.

This clonotype registers medium-sized (0.01 to 0.1%) by frequency. This chain uses TRBV7-9 with TRBJ1-2; TCRdb lists TRBD1, though no DNA is available to test this call. Per germline, CDR1 SEHNR and CDR2 FQNEAQ (reference sequence). CDR3 size: 14 residues. CDR3 amino acids: CASSSGEPSHGYTF.

Its frequency marks this clonotype as large. The rearrangement links TRBV9 to TRBJ2-1; TCRdb's D call of TRBD1 is untestable without DNA. CDR1 and CDR2 (germline): SGDLS, YYNGEE. The CDR3 is made up of 15 amino acids. CDR3 in amino acids: CASSVFGGTHNEQFF.

The chain couples TRBV19 to TRBJ2-3; TCRdb's D call of TRBD1 is untestable without DNA. CDR1 and CDR2 from the germline V gene are LNHDA and SQIVND (reference sequence). The CDR3 consists of 14 residues. CDR3 residues: CASSKGIGSDTQYF. The variable domain in full, completed from reference TRBV19 and TRBJ2-3, reads DGGITQSPKYLFRKEGQNVTLSCEQNLNHDAMYWYRQDPGQGLRLIYYSQIVNDFQKGDIAEGYSVSREKKESFPLTVTSAQKNPTAFYLCASSKGIGSDTQYFGPGTRLTVL.

This clonotype registers medium-sized by frequency. The rearrangement links TRBV18 to TRBJ2-3. The CDR3 sequence is 13 residues long. Germline V lookup: CDR1 KGHSH, CDR2 LQKENI. The CDR3 protein is CASSPTSADTQYF.

This clonotype ranks as large in terms of frequency. This chain connects TRBV7-9 to TRBJ1-5. The CDR3 consists of 11 residues. Germline loops: CDR1 SEHNR, CDR2 FQNEAQ (reference sequence). The CDR3 here is CASSPDQPQHF.

This clonotype is identified as medium-sized from frequency. CDR3 region: CSVGDRGGPSGNTIYF. The chain has TRBV29-1 and TRBJ1-3; TCRdb designates TRBD1, a call that cannot be tested without DNA. CDR3 size: 16 residues. CDR1 and CDR2 from the germline V gene are SQVTM and ANQGSEA.

By frequency, this clonotype is large (0.1 to 1%). This sequence joins TRBV7-3 and TRBJ2-3; TCRdb's D call, TRBD1, is unchecked because there is no DNA. Per the germline V gene, CDR1 is SGHTA and CDR2 is FQGTGA. The CDR3 consists of 14 residues. The CDR3 is CASSFRGGPDTQYF.

Considering frequency, this clonotype is large. The rearrangement joins TRBV7-2 to TRBJ2-1; absent DNA, TCRdb's TRBD2 call cannot be checked. This CDR3 has 15 residues. Germline CDR1 SGHTA, CDR2 FQGNSA. CDR3 amino acids: CASSSDFLPYNEQFF. The variable domain in full, completed from reference TRBV7-2 and TRBJ2-1, reads GAGVSQSPSNKVTEKGKDVELRCDPISGHTALYWYRQSLGQGLEFLIYFQGNSAPDKSGLPSDRFSAERTGGSVSTLTIQRTQQEDSAVYLCASSSDFLPYNEQFFGPGTRLTVL.

Considering frequency, this clonotype is large. The V and J genes are TRBV10-2 and TRBJ2-1; TCRdb designates TRBD2, a call that cannot be tested without DNA. CDR1 and CDR2 from the germline V gene are WSHSY and SAAADI. The CDR3 contains 15 residues. This CDR3 is CASSTGTSGGDEQFF.

This clonotype is medium-sized by frequency. This CDR3 reads CASGSTAGPGELFF. The chain uses TRBV12-5 and TRBJ2-2; TCRdb selects TRBD2, and the lack of DNA leaves this call unchecked. This CDR3 region has 14 residues. Germline V gene lookup returns CDR1 LGHNT and CDR2 FRNRAP.

J is TRBJ2-3 and V is TRBV10-1. Germline V gives CDR1 WNHNN, CDR2 SYGVQD (reference sequence). CDR3 length: 11 residues. CDR3 region: CASSDADTQYF.

By frequency, this clonotype registers large. V is TRBV7-2 and J is TRBJ2-2; TCRdb's D gene call, TRBD2, goes unchecked for lack of DNA. Germline V gene data show CDR1 as SGHTA and CDR2 as FQGNSA. The CDR3 has 16 amino acids. The CDR3 region is CASSLRRGVDTGELFF.

This clonotype counts as large by frequency. CDR3 sequence reads: CASSVQGSSGNTIYF. The chain employs TRBV5-4 and TRBJ1-3; TCRdb's assignment of TRBD1 cannot be checked, as there is no DNA. The CDR3 is made up of 15 amino acids. Looked up from germline, CDR1 is SGHNT and CDR2 is YYREEE (reference sequence).

This clonotype shows up as medium-sized by frequency. The chain combines TRBV7-2 with TRBJ1-1. CDR3 length: 14 amino acids. Germline-derived CDR1 and CDR2 are SGHTA and FQGNSA. CDR3 amino acids: CASSLNRQSTEAFF.

This clonotype counts as medium-sized by frequency. The chain uses TRBV9 and TRBJ2-1; TCRdb outputs TRBD2, but without DNA this stays unchecked. This CDR3 has 17 amino acids. The germline CDR1 and CDR2 sequences are SGDLS and YYNGEE. CDR3 sequence: CASSYSGRLSSYNEQFF.

This clonotype is medium-sized by frequency. The rearrangement joins TRBV3-1 to TRBJ2-3. Germline V gene data show CDR1 as LGHDT and CDR2 as YNNKEL (reference sequence). There are 13 residues in the CDR3. The CDR3 sequence: CASSQDLPDTQYF.

This clonotype registers large by frequency. The genes are TRBV29-1 and TRBJ2-2. The CDR3 sequence is 13 residues long. Germline CDR1 is SQVTM and CDR2 is ANQGSEA. This chain's CDR3 is CSARGRNTGELFF.

This clonotype is identified as large (0.1 to 1%) from frequency. This sequence joins TRBV20-1 and TRBJ2-3; TCRdb designates TRBD1, a call that cannot be tested without DNA. Germline CDR1 reads DFQATT; CDR2 reads SNEGSKA (reference sequence). The CDR3 has 14 residues. This chain's CDR3 is CSASGGGRADTQYF.

This clonotype is called large based on its frequency. The chain employs TRBV18 and TRBJ1-4. This CDR3 has 18 amino acids. The germline V gene encodes CDR1 KGHSH and CDR2 LQKENI. The CDR3 here is CASSPDDEYFATNEKLFF.

Judged by frequency, this clonotype is large. The rearrangement joins TRBV12-3 or TRBV12-4 to TRBJ1-1; TCRdb indicates TRBD1, and absent DNA this call remains unverified. The CDR3 loop spans 16 amino acids. CDR3 amino acids: CASSFYVGTANTEAFF.

This clonotype registers medium-sized by frequency. The chain recombines TRBV24-1 with TRBJ2-7; as DNA is missing, the TRBD1 call by TCRdb cannot be tested. This CDR3 comprises 12 residues. Germline loops: CDR1 KGHDR, CDR2 SFDVKD. The CDR3 here is CATKGASYEQYF.

Its frequency marks this clonotype as medium-sized. The chain carries TRBV19 and TRBJ2-3; TCRdb calls TRBD1, which cannot be checked without DNA. This CDR3 is built from 13 residues. Germline lookup yields CDR1 LNHDA and CDR2 SQIVND (reference sequence). The CDR3 spells CASRTQGADTQYF. Drawing the rest from reference TRBV19 and TRBJ2-3, the complete variable domain is DGGITQSPKYLFRKEGQNVTLSCEQNLNHDAMYWYRQDPGQGLRLIYYSQIVNDFQKGDIAEGYSVSREKKESFPLTVTSAQKNPTAFYLCASRTQGADTQYFGPGTRLTVL.

By frequency, this clonotype registers medium-sized. The chain combines TRBV6-5 with TRBJ2-7. The V gene's germline CDR1 is MNHEY and CDR2 SVGAGI. This CDR3 spans 12 amino acids. Here the CDR3 reads CASKRGLYEQYF.

This clonotype ranks as medium-sized in terms of frequency. The gene calls are TRBV6-5 and TRBJ2-6; TCRdb picks TRBD2, but there is no DNA to check that call. CDR1 and CDR2 from the germline V gene are MNHEY and SVGAGI. The CDR3 length is 16 residues. The CDR3 protein is CASSRQGPAGANVLTF.